This record covers a single TCR beta chain. Random hexamers were used to reverse transcribe about 0.5 to 1 ug of RNA. The method of amplification for TCR beta CDR3 was immunoSEQ multiplex PCR, covering 54 Vbeta and 13 Jbeta. One entry per CDR3 protein results from TCRdb running MiXCR on the immunoSEQ multiplex PCR reads. The sample holds tens of thousands of distinct CDR3 sequences; roughly 94% are singletons and the top ten take more than 0.3%. Trimming removed 5 bases from V and 11 bases from J, with 13 bases in between. Germline CDR1 reads SNHLY; CDR2 reads FYNNEI. This CDR3 is built from 12 residues. This sample is drawn from a study of CD8 T cells in Susac syndrome.

The origin of this receptor is a human donor with Susac syndrome. The chain is built from TRBV2 and TRBJ1-5; possibly TRBD1 for D (6 bases). Source material: CD4+ T cells from PBMCs. CDR3 residues: CASSLQGWSQHF. CDR3 bases: TGTGCCAGCAGTCTACAGGGCTGGTCCCAGCATTTT.